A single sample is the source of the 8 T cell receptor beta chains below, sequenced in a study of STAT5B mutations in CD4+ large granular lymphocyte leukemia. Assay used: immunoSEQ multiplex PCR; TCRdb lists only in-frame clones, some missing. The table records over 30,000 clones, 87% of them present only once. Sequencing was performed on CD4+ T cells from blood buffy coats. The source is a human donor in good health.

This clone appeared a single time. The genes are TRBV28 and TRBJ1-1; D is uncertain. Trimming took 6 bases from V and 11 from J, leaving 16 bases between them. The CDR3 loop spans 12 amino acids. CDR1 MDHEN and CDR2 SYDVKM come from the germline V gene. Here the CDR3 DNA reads TGTGCCAGCAGCCTCCCGTCTGAACGCGCTTTCTTT. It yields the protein CASSLPSERAFF.

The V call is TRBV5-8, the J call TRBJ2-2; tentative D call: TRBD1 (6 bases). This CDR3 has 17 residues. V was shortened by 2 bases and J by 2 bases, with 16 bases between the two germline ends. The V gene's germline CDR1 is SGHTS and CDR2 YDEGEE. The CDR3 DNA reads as TGTGCCAGCAGCTTTTCCTTGACCAGGGGCAACACCGGGGAGCTGTTTTTT. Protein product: CASSFSLTRGNTGELFF. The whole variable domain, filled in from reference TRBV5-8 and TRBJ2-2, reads EAGVTQSPTHLIKTRGQQATLRCSPISGHTSVYWYQQALGLGLQFLLWYDEGEERNRGNFPPRFSGRQFPNYSSELNVNALELEDSALYLCASSFSLTRGNTGELFFGEGSRLTVL.

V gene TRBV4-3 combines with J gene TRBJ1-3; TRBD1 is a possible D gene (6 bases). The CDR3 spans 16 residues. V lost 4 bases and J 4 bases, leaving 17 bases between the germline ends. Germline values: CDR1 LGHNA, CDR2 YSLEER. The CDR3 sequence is CASSPTTGQTGNTIYF. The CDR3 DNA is TGCGCCAGCAGCCCCACGACAGGACAGACAGGAAACACCATATATTTT.

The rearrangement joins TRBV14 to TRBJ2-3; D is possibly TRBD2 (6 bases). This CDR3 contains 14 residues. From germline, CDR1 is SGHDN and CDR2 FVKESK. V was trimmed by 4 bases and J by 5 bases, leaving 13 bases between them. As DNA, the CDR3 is TGTGCCAGCAGCCCTAAACTAGCAGGAGATACGCAGTATTTT. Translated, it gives CASSPKLAGDTQYF.

The DNA for the CDR3 is TGCGCCAGCAGTGGGCAACAGGGGTACGAGCAGTACTTC. This translates into CASSGQQGYEQYF. The chain couples TRBV10-2 to TRBJ2-5; 7 positions match TRBD1. The J call may be in error: the DNA end matches TRBJ2-7 better. The CDR3 contains 13 residues. From germline, CDR1 is WSHSY and CDR2 SAAADI.

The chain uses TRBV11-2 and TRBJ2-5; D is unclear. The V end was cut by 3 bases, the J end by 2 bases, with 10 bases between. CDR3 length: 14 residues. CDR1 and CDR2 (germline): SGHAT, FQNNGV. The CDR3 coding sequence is TGTGCCAGCAGCTTCCTGGGCCCACAAGAGACCCAGTACTTC. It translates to CASSFLGPQETQYF.

The CDR3 here is CASSLGGLTNNEQFF. DNA for the CDR3: TGTGCCAGCAGCCTTGGCGGTCTTACAAACAATGAGCAGTTCTTC. The V and J genes are TRBV28 and TRBJ2-1; D is unresolved. Germline CDR1 reads MDHEN; CDR2 reads SYDVKM. With 6 bases removed from V and 5 bases from J, the gap between germline ends came to 17 bases. The CDR3 sequence is 15 residues long.

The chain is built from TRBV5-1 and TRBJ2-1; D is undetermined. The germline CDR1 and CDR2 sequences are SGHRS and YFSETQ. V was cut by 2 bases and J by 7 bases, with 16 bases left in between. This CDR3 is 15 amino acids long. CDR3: CASSFSSRMGNEQFF. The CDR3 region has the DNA TGCGCCAGCAGCTTTTCTAGTCGTATGGGTAATGAGCAGTTCTTC.